This T cell receptor beta chain is drawn from a study of CD8 T cells in ankylosing spondylitis. Regarding the study as a whole: Made up of eight highly homologous variants, a TCR beta motif appeared characteristic of ankylosing spondylitis blood.

In this sample, this clonotype turned up many times. Its cognate antigen is unknown. Germline CDR1 SGDLS, CDR2 YYNGEE. The CDR3 is 15 amino acids. The V segment lost 3 bases and the J segment 6 bases; nucleotides outside the gene matches: 12. 5'-RACE, quantitative and with molecular barcodes, yielded the TCR beta libraries. Using its own MiXCR run on the 5' RACE reads, TCRdb lists one record per CDR3 protein. This sample yields about 42,000 distinct CDR3 sequences, of which around 2.9% are seen a single time; 4.6% belongs to the top ten. The clonotype comes from a male donor with ankylosing spondylitis or in good health (not recorded which). Sequencing was carried out using blood, either unsorted or a sorted T cell fraction (not recorded which). The V and J genes are TRBV9 and TRBJ2-7, with 7 bases fitting TRBD1. The CDR3 DNA reads as TGTGCCAGCAGCGCCGGACCGGGACAGTGGAGCGAGCAGTACTTC. Residues: CASSAGPGQWSEQYF.